Sequencing of this T cell receptor beta chain was carried out in a study of T-cell memory formation after mild COVID-19. Study results and caveats: Among CD4+ contracting clones, most were CM and EM, and CD8+ ones EMRA. Pre-infection memory carried some responding clones, suggesting that cross-reactive memory joined.

TCRdb ran MiXCR on the 5' RACE reads and lists one entry per CDR3 protein. Here the sample spans roughly 400,000 distinct CDR3 sequences, more than 15% being singletons. A word on this clonotype: Its antigen is as yet unknown.

Trimming took off 4 bases at V and 11 bases at J, with 20 bases between the two ends. CDR1 is SGHVS, CDR2 FQNEAQ, per germline. The CDR3 covers 14 residues. The clonotype originates from a man between 18 and 35 years old who had mild COVID-19 (a few samples of this study predate the infection). Cell type and time point are not known. The J gene is TRBJ1-1, the V gene TRBV7-8; possible D gene TRBD1, 6 bases. The sequenced material came from PBMCs or a T cell subset sorted from them (not recorded which). CDR3 in DNA: TGTGCCAGCAGCTCACAACTCCAGGGGCTGGGGGCTTTCTTT. Translation gives CASSSQLQGLGAFF.